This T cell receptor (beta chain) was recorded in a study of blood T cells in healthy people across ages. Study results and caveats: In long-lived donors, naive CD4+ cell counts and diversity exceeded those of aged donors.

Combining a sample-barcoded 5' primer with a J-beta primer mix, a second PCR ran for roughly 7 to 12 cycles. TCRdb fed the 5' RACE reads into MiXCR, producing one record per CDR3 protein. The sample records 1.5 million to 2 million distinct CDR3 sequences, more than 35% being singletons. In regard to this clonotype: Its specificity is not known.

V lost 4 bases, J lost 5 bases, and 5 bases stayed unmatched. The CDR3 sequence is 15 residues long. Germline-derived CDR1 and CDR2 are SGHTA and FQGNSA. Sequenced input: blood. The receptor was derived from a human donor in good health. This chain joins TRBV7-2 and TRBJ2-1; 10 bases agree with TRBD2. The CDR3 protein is CASSYLAGANNEQFF. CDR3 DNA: TGTGCCAGCAGCTACCTAGCGGGAGCCAACAATGAGCAGTTCTTC.